These 20 T cell receptor beta chains originate from one sample sequenced in a study of blood T cell repertoires in COVID-19. Using immunoSEQ multiplex PCR, the repertoire was profiled, and TCRdb retains in-frame clones only, with some absent. The profile shows under 300,000 clones, around nine tenths of them singletons. The specimen was peripheral blood. The receptors come from a woman in her seventies with active or convalescent COVID-19.

J is TRBJ1-1 and V is TRBV9; TRBD1 agrees at 9 bases. The germline gives CDR1 SGDLS, CDR2 YYNGEE. V gave up 4 bases and J gave up 4 bases; unmatched junction bases: 5. The CDR3 spans 14 residues. The CDR3 coding sequence is TGTGCCAGCAGCCCGCAGACAGGGGGCACTGAAGCTTTCTTT. Encoded protein: CASSPQTGGTEAFF.

J is TRBJ1-1 and V is TRBV12-5; 10 nucleotides align to TRBD1. V shed 6 bases, J shed 7 bases, and the junction held 11 bases outside the gene matches. Per the germline V gene, CDR1 is LGHNT and CDR2 is FRNRAP. There are 15 residues in the CDR3. CDR3: CASGLDRGRAHEAFF. CDR3 DNA: TGTGCTAGTGGGTTAGACAGGGGGCGTGCTCATGAAGCTTTCTTT.

The chain is built from TRBV4-2 and TRBJ2-7; tentative D call: TRBD1 (6 bases). V was clipped by 0 bases and J by 4 bases, with 13 bases between them. Germline V gene data show CDR1 as LGHNA and CDR2 as YNFKEQ. CDR3 length: 15 residues. The CDR3 DNA reads as TGTGCCAGCAGCCAAGATCCCAGGGGAGAATACGAGCAGTACTTC. This codes for CASSQDPRGEYEQYF.

The gene calls are TRBV19 and TRBJ2-2, with D uncertain. Germline CDR1 is LNHDA and CDR2 is SQIVND (reference sequence). The CDR3 spans 14 residues. The V end was cut by 5 bases, the J end by 1 base, with 8 bases between. The CDR3 reads CASSVGRNTGELFF. In nucleotides, the CDR3 is TGTGCCAGTAGTGTGGGCAGGAACACCGGGGAGCTGTTTTTT. Supplemented by reference TRBV19 and TRBJ2-2, the full variable domain reads DGGITQSPKYLFRKEGQNVTLSCEQNLNHDAMYWYRQDPGQGLRLIYYSQIVNDFQKGDIAEGYSVSREKKESFPLTVTSAQKNPTAFYLCASSVGRNTGELFFGEGSRLTVL.

The CDR3 DNA reads as TGTGCCAGCAGGCACGAGGGCAGCATCAACGAGCAGTACTTC. It specifies CASRHEGSINEQYF. The chain couples TRBV5-4 to TRBJ2-7, with D perhaps TRBD2 (5 bases). V lost 5 bases and J 5 bases, leaving 17 bases between the germline ends. Per germline, CDR1 SGHNT and CDR2 YYREEE (reference sequence). The CDR3 length is 14 residues.

The chain carries TRBV7-2 and TRBJ2-3; 7 nucleotides agree with TRBD2. V trimming: 8 bases; J trimming: 3 bases; junction bases outside the gene matches: 8. Germline values: CDR1 SGHTA, CDR2 FQGNSA. The CDR3 has 14 amino acids. CDR3 loop: CASGVGGTTDTQYF. The CDR3 region has the DNA TGTGCCAGCGGGGTCGGGGGGACGACAGATACGCAGTATTTT.

The gene calls are TRBV7-6 and TRBJ1-2; 9 bases fit TRBD1. The CDR3 has 13 residues. Germline CDR1 SGHVS, CDR2 FNYEAQ. J was trimmed by 6 bases and V by 5 bases; bases with no gene match: 4. CDR3 nucleotides: TGTGCCAGCAGCACGGGACAGGGAAATGGCTACACCTTC. This codes for CASSTGQGNGYTF.

V gene TRBV7-9 combines with J gene TRBJ1-2; D unclear. The CDR3 totals 14 residues. V lost 0 bases and J 6 bases, leaving 11 bases between the germline ends. Germline lookup yields CDR1 SEHNR and CDR2 FQNEAQ (reference sequence). The CDR3 DNA follows: TGTGCCAGCAGCTTAGCGGCGGAGGTTGATGGCTACACCTTC. Its protein is CASSLAAEVDGYTF.

This clone was counted a few times. The rearrangement joins TRBV6-6 to TRBJ1-5, with D perhaps matching TRBD1 (5 bases). Per germline, CDR1 MNHNY and CDR2 SVGAGI (reference sequence). The CDR3 is made up of 13 amino acids. The V end was cut by 10 bases, the J end by 2 bases, with 12 bases between. The CDR3 here is CATTRGGNQPQHF. CDR3 nucleotide sequence: TGTGCCACAACAAGGGGCGGCAATCAGCCCCAGCATTTT.

V gene TRBV9 combines with J gene TRBJ2-7; 9 nucleotides line up with TRBD1. Germline lookup yields CDR1 SGDLS and CDR2 YYNGEE. V lost 4 bases, J lost 3 bases, and 8 bases stayed unmatched. CDR3 size: 15 residues. In DNA, the CDR3 is TGTGCCAGCAGCCTCCTGGGACAGGGCCGCTACGAGCAGTACTTC. Residues: CASSLLGQGRYEQYF.

CDR3 sequence reads: CASSSQEGFYGYTF. The DNA of the CDR3 is TGTGCCAGCAGCTCCCAGGAGGGTTTCTATGGCTACACCTTC. The chain carries TRBV7-6 and TRBJ1-2, with D hard to call. Trimming shortened V by 4 bases and J by 4 bases, and 13 bases separated the two germline ends. This CDR3 spans 14 amino acids. Looked up from germline, CDR1 is SGHVS and CDR2 is FNYEAQ.

V gene TRBV5-1 combines with J gene TRBJ2-5; TRBD1 agrees at 7 bases. The CDR3 runs to 15 residues. With 6 bases clipped from V and 2 bases from J, the junction kept 10 bases outside the gene matches. CDR1 is SGHRS, CDR2 YFSETQ, per germline. CDR3 DNA sequence: TGCGCCAGCACTTCAATCGGGACAGAACAAGAGACCCAGTACTTC. Translation: CASTSIGTEQETQYF.

CDR3 coding DNA: TGTGCCAGCAGTTTTCGGGTGACGGAAAAACTGTTTTTT. It yields the protein CASSFRVTEKLFF. The chain employs TRBV6-2 or TRBV6-3 and TRBJ1-4; D is ambiguous. V lost 4 bases, J lost 8 bases, and 11 bases lay in between. The CDR3 loop spans 13 amino acids. The germline gives CDR1 MNHEY, CDR2 SVGEGT.

This clone occurred a few times. V gene TRBV6-5 combines with J gene TRBJ1-6, with D possibly being TRBD1 (6 bases). The CDR3 loop spans 15 amino acids. V lost 7 bases and J lost 5, with 15 bases in between. The germline V gene encodes CDR1 MNHEY and CDR2 SVGAGI. The CDR3 DNA reads TGTGCCAGCACTTTGTCGGGGGGCCATAATTCACCCCTCCACTTT. Translated: CASTLSGGHNSPLHF.

CDR3 DNA sequence: TGTGCCAGCAGGTCTCAGGGAGATACGCAGTATTTT. It codes for CASRSQGDTQYF. The rearrangement joins TRBV25-1 to TRBJ2-3; D possibly corresponds to TRBD1 (5 bases). The CDR3 spans 12 residues. V lost 6 bases and J 5 bases, leaving 9 bases between the germline ends. CDR1 and CDR2 (germline): MGHDK, SYGVNS.

The gene calls are TRBV6-5 and TRBJ1-2; TRBD1 is a possible D gene (6 bases). The germline V gene has CDR1 MNHEY and CDR2 SVGAGI. Trimming shortened V by 6 bases and J by 8 bases, and 19 bases separated the two germline ends. The CDR3 loop spans 14 amino acids. For the CDR3, the DNA is TGTGCCAGCAGCTACCGCGGGGGGCGAGACGGCTACACCTTC. Amino acid sequence: CASSYRGGRDGYTF.

This sequence joins TRBV2 and TRBJ2-5, with 8 bases fitting TRBD2. J lost 5 bases, V lost 10 bases, and 12 bases had no gene match. The germline V gene has CDR1 SNHLY and CDR2 FYNNEI. The CDR3 runs to 14 residues. The CDR3 here is CATHYGGALETQYF. The CDR3 nucleotides read TGTGCCACTCACTACGGGGGGGCCTTGGAGACCCAGTACTTC. The complete variable domain, with remaining parts taken from reference TRBV2 and TRBJ2-5, reads EPEVTQTPSHQVTQMGQEVILRCVPISNHLYFYWYRQILGQKVEFLVSFYNNEISEKSEIFDDQFSVERPDGSNFTLKIRSTKLEDSAMYFCATHYGGALETQYFGPGTRLLVL.

The chain uses TRBV7-2 and TRBJ1-3, with D uncertain. Germline V CDR1 and CDR2: SGHTA, FQGNSA. The length of the CDR3 is 15 residues. Trimming pared 5 bases from V and 3 bases from J, leaving 14 bases between. DNA of the CDR3: TGTGCCAGCAGCACACCACCGGGAAATGGAAACACCATATATTTT. Amino acids: CASSTPPGNGNTIYF.

J is TRBJ1-6 and V is TRBV3-1 (or the pseudogene TRBV3-2); 11 nucleotides align to TRBD1. Germline lookup yields CDR1 LGHDT and CDR2 YNNKEL (reference sequence). V gave up 3 bases and J gave up 9 bases; unmatched junction bases: 7. The CDR3 covers 16 residues. CDR3 protein: CASSQVLGQGGSPLHF. The CDR3 coding sequence is TGTGCCAGCAGCCAGGTTTTGGGACAGGGGGGTTCACCCCTCCACTTT.

This chain uses TRBV29-1 with TRBJ2-5; D is ambiguous. This CDR3 comprises 12 residues. V was cut by 5 bases and J by 3 bases, with 10 bases left in between. Germline CDR1 is SQVTM and CDR2 is ANQGSEA. CDR3: CSVYRVEETQYF. For the CDR3, the DNA is TGCAGCGTTTATCGGGTAGAAGAGACCCAGTACTTC.